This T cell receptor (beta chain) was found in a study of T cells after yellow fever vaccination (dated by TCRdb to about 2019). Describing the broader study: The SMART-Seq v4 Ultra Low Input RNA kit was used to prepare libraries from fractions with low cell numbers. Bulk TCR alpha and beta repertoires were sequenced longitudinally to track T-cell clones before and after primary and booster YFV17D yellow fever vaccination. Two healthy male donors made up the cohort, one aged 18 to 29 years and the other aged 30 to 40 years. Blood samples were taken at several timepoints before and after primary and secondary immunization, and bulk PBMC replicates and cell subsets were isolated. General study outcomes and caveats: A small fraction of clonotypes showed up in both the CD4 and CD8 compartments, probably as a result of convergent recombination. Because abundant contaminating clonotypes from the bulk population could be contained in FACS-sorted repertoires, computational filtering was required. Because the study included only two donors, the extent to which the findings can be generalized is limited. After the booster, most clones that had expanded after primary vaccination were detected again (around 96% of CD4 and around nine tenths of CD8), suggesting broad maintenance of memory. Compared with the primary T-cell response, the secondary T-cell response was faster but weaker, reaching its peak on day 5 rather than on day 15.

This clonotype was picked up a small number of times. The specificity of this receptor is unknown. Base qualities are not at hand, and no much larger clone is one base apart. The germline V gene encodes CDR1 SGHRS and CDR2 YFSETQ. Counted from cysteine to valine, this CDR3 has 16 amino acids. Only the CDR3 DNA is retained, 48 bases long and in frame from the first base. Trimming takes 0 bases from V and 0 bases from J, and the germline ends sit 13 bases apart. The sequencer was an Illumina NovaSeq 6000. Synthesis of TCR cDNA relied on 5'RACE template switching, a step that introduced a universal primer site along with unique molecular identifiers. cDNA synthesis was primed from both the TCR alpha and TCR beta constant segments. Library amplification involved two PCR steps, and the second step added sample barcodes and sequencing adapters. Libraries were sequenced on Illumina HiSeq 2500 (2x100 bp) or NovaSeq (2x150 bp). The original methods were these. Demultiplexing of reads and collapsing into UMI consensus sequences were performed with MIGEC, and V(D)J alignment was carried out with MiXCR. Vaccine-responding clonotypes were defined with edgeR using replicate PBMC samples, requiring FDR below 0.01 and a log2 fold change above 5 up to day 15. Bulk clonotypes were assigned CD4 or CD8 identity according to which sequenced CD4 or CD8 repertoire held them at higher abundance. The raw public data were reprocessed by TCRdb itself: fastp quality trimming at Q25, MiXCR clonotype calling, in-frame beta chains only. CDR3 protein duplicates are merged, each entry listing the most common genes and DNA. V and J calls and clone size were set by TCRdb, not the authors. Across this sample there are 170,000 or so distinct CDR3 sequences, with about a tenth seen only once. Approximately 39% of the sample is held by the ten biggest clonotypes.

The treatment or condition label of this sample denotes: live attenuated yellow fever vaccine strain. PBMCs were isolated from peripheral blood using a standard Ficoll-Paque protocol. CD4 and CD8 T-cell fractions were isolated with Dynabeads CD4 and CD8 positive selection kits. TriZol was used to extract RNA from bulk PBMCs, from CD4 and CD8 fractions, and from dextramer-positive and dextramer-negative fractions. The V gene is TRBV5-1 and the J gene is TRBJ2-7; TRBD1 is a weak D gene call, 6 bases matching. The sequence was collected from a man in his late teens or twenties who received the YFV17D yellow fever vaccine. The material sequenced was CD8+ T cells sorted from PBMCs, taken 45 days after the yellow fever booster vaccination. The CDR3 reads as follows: CASSLDPDSYSYEQYV. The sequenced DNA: TGCGCCAGCAGCTTGGACCCGGACAGTTACTCCTACGAGCAGTACGTC.